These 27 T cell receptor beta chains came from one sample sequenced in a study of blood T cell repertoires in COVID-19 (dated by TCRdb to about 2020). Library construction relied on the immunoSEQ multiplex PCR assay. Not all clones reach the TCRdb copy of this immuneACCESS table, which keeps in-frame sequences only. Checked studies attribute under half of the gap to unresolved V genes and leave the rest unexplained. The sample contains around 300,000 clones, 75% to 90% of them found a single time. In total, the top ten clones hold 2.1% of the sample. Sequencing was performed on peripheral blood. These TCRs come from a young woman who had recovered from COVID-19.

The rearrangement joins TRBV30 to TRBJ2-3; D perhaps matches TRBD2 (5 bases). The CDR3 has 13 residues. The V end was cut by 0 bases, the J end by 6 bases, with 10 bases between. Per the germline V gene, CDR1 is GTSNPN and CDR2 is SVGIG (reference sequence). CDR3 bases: TGTGCCTGGAGTGTAGACTATTTGGATACGCAGTATTTT. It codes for CAWSVDYLDTQYF.

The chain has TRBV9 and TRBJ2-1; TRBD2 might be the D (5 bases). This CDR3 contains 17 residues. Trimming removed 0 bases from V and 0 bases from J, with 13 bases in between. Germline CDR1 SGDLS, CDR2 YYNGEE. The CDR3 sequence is CASSVEGERSSYNEQFF. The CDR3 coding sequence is TGTGCCAGCAGCGTAGAGGGAGAAAGGAGCTCCTACAATGAGCAGTTCTTC.

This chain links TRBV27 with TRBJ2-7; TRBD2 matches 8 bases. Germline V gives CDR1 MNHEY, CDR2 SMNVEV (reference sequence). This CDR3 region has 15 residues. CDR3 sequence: CAIGGMAGGPYEQYF. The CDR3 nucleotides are TGTGCGATCGGTGGGATGGCGGGAGGCCCCTACGAGCAGTACTTC.

The CDR3 spells CASSSQGSGNTGELFF. The CDR3 nucleotides are TGCGCCAGCAGCTCCCAGGGGTCAGGGAACACCGGGGAGCTGTTTTTT. This chain connects TRBV5-1 to TRBJ2-2; D possibly corresponds to TRBD1 (6 bases). The CDR3 loop spans 16 amino acids. Germline V lookup: CDR1 SGHRS, CDR2 YFSETQ. Deletions cut 3 bases from V and 1 base from J, with 13 bases between.

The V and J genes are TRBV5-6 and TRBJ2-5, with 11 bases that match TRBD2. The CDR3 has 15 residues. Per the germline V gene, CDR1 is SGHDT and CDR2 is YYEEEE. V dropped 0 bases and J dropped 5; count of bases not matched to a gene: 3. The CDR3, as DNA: TGTGCCAGCAGCTTGGCTAGCGGGGGGACGGAGACCCAGTACTTC. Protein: CASSLASGGTETQYF.

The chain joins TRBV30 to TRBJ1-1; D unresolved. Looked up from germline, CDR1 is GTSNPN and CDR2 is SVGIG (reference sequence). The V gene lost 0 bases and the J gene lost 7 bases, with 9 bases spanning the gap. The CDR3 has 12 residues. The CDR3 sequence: CAWSVQYSEAFF. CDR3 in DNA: TGTGCCTGGAGTGTACAGTATAGTGAAGCTTTCTTT.

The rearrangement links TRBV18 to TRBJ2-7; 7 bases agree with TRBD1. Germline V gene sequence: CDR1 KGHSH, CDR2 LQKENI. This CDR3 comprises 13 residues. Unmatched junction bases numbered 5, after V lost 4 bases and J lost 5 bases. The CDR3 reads CASSLRQGHEQYF. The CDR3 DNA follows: TGTGCCAGCTCACTCAGACAGGGCCACGAGCAGTACTTC.

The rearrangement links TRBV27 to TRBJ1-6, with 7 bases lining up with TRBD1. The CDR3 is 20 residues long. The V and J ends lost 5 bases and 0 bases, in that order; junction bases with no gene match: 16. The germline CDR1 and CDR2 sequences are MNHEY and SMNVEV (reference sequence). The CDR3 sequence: CASSPLTGAQMSSYNSPLHF. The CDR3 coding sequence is TGTGCCAGCAGTCCGTTAACAGGGGCGCAAATGAGCTCCTATAATTCACCCCTCCACTTT.

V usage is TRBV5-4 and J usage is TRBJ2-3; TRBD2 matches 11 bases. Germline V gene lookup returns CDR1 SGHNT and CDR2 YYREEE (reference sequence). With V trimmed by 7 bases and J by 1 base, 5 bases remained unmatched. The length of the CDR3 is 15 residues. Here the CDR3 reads CASASGGQGTDTQYF. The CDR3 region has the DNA TGTGCCAGCGCTAGCGGGGGGCAGGGCACAGATACGCAGTATTTT.

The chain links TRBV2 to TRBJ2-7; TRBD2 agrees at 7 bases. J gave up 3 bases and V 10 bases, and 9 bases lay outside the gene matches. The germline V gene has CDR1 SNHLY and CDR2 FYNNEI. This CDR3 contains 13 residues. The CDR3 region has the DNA TGTGCCAACGGGGAGGGAATGGGCTACGAGCAGTACTTC. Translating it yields CANGEGMGYEQYF. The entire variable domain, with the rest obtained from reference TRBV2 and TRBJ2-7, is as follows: EPEVTQTPSHQVTQMGQEVILRCVPISNHLYFYWYRQILGQKVEFLVSFYNNEISEKSEIFDDQFSVERPDGSNFTLKIRSTKLEDSAMYFCANGEGMGYEQYFGPGTRLTVT.

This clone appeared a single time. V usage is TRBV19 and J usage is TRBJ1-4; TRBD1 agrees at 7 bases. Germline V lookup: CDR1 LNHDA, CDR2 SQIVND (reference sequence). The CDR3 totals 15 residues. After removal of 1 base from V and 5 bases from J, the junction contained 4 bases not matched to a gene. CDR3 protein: CASSIGGQPNEKLFF. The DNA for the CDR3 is TGTGCCAGTAGTATAGGGGGACAGCCCAATGAAAAACTGTTTTTT.

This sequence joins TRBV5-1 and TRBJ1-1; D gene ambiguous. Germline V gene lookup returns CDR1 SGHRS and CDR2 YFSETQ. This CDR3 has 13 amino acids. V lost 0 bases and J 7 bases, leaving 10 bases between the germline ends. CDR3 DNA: TGCGCCAGCAGCTTGGCCGGTTGGAGTGAAGCTTTCTTT. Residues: CASSLAGWSEAFF.

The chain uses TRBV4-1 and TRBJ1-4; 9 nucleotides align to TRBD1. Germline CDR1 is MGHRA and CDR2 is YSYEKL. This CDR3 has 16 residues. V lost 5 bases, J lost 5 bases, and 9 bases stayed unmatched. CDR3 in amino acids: CASSTRQGGLNEKLFF. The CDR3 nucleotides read TGCGCCAGCAGCACAAGACAGGGGGGTCTGAATGAAAAACTGTTTTTT.

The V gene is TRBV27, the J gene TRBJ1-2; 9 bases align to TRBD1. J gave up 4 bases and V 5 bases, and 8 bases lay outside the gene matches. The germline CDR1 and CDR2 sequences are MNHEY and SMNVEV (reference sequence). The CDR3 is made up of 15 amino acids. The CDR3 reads CASSPPGQGTYGYTF. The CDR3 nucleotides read TGTGCCAGCAGTCCACCGGGACAGGGAACCTATGGCTACACCTTC.

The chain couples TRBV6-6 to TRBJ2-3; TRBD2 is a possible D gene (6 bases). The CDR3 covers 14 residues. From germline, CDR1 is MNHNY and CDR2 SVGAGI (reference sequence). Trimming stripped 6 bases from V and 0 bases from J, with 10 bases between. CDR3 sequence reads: CASSNGGSTDTQYF. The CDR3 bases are TGTGCCAGCAGCAACGGGGGTAGCACAGATACGCAGTATTTT.

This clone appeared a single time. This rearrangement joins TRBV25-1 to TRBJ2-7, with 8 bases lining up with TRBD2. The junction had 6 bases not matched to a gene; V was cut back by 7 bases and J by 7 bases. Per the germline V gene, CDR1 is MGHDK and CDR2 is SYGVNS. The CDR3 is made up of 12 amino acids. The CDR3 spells CASKYSGGEQYF. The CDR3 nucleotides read TGTGCCAGCAAGTATTCGGGGGGGGAGCAGTACTTC.

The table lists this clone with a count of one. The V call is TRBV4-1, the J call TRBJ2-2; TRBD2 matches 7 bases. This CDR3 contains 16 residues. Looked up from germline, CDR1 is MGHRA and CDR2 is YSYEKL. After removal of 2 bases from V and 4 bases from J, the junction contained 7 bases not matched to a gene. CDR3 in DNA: TGCGCCAGCAGCCAAATCGGGGGGAAACTCACCGGGGAGCTGTTTTTT. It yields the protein CASSQIGGKLTGELFF.

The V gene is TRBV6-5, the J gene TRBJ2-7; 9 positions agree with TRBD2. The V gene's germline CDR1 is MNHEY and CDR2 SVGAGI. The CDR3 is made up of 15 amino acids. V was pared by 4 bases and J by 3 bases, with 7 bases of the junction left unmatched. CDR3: CASSSLAGVLYEQYF. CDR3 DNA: TGTGCCAGCAGTTCTTTAGCGGGAGTTCTCTACGAGCAGTACTTC.

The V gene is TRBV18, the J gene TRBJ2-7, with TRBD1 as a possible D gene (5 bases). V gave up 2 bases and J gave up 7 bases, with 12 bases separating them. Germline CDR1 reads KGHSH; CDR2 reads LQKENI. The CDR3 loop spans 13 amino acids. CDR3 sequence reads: CASSPKGVGEQYF. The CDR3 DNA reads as TGTGCCAGCTCACCAAAAGGGGTGGGTGAGCAGTACTTC.

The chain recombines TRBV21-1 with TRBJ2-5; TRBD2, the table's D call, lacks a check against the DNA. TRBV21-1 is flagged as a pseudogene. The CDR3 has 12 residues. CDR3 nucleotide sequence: TGTGCCAGCAGCAAAGAGAAGCAGACCCAGTACTTC. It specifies CASSKEKQTQYF.

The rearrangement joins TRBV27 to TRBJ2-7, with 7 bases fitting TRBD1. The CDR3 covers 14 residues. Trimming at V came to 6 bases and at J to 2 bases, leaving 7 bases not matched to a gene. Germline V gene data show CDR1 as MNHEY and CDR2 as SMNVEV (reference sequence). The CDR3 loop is CASRYRDSPYEQYF. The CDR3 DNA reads TGTGCCAGCAGGTACCGGGACAGCCCCTACGAGCAGTACTTC.

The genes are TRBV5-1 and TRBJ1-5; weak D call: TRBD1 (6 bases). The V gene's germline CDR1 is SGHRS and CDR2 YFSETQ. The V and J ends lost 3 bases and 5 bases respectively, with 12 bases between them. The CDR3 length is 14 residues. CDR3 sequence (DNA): TGCGCCAGCAGCTCCGGACAGAAGGATCAGCCCCAGCATTTT. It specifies CASSSGQKDQPQHF.

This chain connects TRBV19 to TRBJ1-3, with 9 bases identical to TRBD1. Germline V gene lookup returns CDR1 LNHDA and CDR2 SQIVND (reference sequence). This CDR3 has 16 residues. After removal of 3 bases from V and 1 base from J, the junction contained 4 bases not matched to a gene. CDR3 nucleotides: TGTGCCAGTAGTATCGGACAGGGGAAATCTGGAAACACCATATATTTT. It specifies CASSIGQGKSGNTIYF. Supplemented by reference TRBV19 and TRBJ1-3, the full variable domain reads DGGITQSPKYLFRKEGQNVTLSCEQNLNHDAMYWYRQDPGQGLRLIYYSQIVNDFQKGDIAEGYSVSREKKESFPLTVTSAQKNPTAFYLCASSIGQGKSGNTIYFGEGSWLTVV.

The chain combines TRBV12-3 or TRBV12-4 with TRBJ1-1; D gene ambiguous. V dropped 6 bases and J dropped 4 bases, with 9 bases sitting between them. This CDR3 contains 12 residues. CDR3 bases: TGTGCCAGCAGGCTAGTAGTCACTGAAGCTTTCTTT. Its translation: CASRLVVTEAFF.

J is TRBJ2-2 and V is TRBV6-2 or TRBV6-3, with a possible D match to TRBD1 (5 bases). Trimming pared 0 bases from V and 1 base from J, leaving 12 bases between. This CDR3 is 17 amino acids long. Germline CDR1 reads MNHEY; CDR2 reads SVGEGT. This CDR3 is CASSYSKGRVNTGELFF. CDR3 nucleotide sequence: TGTGCCAGCAGTTACTCGAAGGGCAGGGTGAACACCGGGGAGCTGTTTTTT.

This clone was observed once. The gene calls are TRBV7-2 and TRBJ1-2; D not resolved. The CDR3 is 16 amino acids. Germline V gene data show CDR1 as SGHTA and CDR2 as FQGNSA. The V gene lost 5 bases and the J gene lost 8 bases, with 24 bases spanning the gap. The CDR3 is CASSPVSRLASRGYTF. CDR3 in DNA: TGTGCCAGCAGCCCCGTGTCTAGACTCGCAAGTAGGGGCTACACCTTC.

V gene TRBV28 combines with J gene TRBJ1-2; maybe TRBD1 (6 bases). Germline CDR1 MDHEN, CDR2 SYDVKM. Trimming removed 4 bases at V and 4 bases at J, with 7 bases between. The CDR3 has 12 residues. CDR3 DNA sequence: TGTGCCAGCAGTTCGACAGGCTATGGCTACACCTTC. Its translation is CASSSTGYGYTF.